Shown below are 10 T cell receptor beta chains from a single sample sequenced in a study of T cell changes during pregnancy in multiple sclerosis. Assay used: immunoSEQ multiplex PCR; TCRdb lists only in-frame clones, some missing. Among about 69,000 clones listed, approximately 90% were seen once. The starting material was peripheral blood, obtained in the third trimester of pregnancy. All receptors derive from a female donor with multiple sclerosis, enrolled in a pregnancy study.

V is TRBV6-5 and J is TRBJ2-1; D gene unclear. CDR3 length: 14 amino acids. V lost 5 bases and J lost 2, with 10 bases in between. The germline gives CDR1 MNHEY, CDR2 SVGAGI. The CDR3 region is CASSPRATYNEQFF. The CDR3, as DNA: TGTGCCAGCAGTCCCCGAGCTACCTACAATGAGCAGTTCTTC.

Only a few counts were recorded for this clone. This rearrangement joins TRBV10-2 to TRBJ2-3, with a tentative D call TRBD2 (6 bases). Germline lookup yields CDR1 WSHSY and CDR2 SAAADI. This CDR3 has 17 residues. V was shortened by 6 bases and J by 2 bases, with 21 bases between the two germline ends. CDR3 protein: CASSSSRAREVTDTQYF. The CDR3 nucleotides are TGCGCCAGCAGCTCTTCAAGGGCCAGGGAGGTCACAGATACGCAGTATTTT.

The CDR3 here is CASSRASGVTIYTGELFF. The CDR3 DNA is TGTGCCAGCTCACGTGCTAGCGGGGTGACGATTTACACCGGGGAGCTGTTTTTT. The genes are TRBV18 and TRBJ2-2, with 9 bases identical to TRBD2. This CDR3 has 18 amino acids. After removal of 4 bases from V and 3 bases from J, the junction contained 12 bases not matched to a gene. Germline-derived CDR1 and CDR2 are KGHSH and LQKENI.

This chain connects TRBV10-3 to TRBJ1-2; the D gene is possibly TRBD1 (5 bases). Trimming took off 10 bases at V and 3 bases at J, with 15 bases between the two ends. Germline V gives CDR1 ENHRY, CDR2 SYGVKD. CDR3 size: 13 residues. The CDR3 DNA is TGTGCCACCCGTTTAGGACAAGACTATGGCTACACCTTC. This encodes CATRLGQDYGYTF.

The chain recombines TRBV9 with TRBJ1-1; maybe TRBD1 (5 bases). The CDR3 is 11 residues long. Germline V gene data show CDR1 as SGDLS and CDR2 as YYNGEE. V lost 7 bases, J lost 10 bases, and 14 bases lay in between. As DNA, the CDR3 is TGTGCCAGCCGCGGTCCTAGGGGAGCTTTCTTT. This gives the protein CASRGPRGAFF.

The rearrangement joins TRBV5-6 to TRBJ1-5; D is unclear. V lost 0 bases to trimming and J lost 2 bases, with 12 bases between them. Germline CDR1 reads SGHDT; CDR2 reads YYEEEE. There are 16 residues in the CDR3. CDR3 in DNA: TGTGCCAGCAGCTTGGGGGGAGGGCTCGGCAATCAGCCCCAGCATTTT. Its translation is CASSLGGGLGNQPQHF.

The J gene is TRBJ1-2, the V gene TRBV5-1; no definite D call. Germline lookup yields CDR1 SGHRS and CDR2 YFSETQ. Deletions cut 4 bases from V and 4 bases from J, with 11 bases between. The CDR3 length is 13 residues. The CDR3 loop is CASSAPSGYGYTF. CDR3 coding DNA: TGCGCCAGCAGCGCTCCCTCGGGCTATGGCTACACCTTC.

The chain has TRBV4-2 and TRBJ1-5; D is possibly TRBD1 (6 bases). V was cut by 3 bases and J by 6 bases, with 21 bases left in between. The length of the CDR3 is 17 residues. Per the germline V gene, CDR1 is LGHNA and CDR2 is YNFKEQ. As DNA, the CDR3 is TGTGCCAGCAGCCACACGAGAGGCTGGGGGCGCTTTCAGCCCCAGCATTTT. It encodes CASSHTRGWGRFQPQHF.

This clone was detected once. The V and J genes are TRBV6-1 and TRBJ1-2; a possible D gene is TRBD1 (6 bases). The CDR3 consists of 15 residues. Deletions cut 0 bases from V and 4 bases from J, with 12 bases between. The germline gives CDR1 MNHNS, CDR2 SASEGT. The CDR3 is CASSEAWRQVYGYTF. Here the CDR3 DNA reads TGTGCCAGCAGTGAAGCATGGAGACAGGTCTATGGCTACACCTTC.

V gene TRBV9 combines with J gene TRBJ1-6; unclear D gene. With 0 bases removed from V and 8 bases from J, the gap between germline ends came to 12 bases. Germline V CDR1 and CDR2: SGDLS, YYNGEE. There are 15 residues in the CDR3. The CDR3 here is CASSVGPGEDSPLHF. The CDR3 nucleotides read TGTGCCAGCAGCGTAGGGCCGGGTGAGGATTCACCCCTCCACTTT.